The clone carrying this T cell receptor (beta chain) was detected only a few times. The antigen is not known. Breast cancer patients provided tissue from their axillary draining lymph nodes. The data derive from a study of breast tumors, draining lymph nodes, adjacent tissues. In germline, CDR1 is GTSNPN, CDR2 SVGIG (reference sequence). The CDR3 contains 15 residues. V shed 0 bases and J shed 2 bases, with 13 bases lying between them. Regarding the study as a whole: Compared with lymph nodes, tumors were less diverse; compared with nontumor tissue, more. Compared with basal-like, luminal-like tumors shared significantly more repertoire with nontumor tissue. Data only fit, rather than demonstrated, lymph node origin of most tumor T cells. Data fit most tumor T cells coming from lymph node, expanding in tumor.

TCRdb called the multiplex PCR reads again in MiXCR, with one record for every CDR3 protein. The table shows under 350,000 distinct CDR3 sequences, with roughly 30% occurring only once. The receptor was isolated from a female donor with breast cancer. Some clones in this sample may be carry-over from other donors' samples. This sequence joins TRBV30 and TRBJ2-5, with D possibly TRBD1 on 5 matching bases. Sequenced: axillary lymph node tissue. In DNA, the CDR3 is TGTGCCTGGAGTGTACAGGTCGGCTTTCAAGAGACCCAGTACTTC. This sequence encodes CAWSVQVGFQETQYF. Full variable domain (outside the CDR3, taken from reference TRBV30 and TRBJ2-5): SQTIHQWPATLVQPVGSPLSLECTVEGTSNPNLYWYRQAAGRGLQLLFYSVGIGQISSEVPQNLSASRPQDRQFILSSKKLLLSDSGFYLCAWSVQVGFQETQYFGPGTRLLVL.